This is a list of T cell receptor beta chains from one sample in a study of shared clonotypes between healthy human individuals. Sequenced by immunoSEQ multiplex PCR; TCRdb stores in-frame clones only, minus some. This repertoire shows about 490,000 clones, 65% to 80% found once; its top ten account for over 9.5%. The sample taken for sequencing was PBMCs. The receptors were gathered from a woman aged 40 to 55 in good health. Some clones in this sample may be carry-over from other donors' samples. Both conserved end residues are trimmed from each CDR3.

TRBV19	ASSVQGGSEKLF
TRBV15	ATGDVYQPQH
TRBV25-1	ASSGQGRYEQY
TRBV28	ASIPGGRWTSYEQY
TRBV2	ASTGQGGDTGELF
TRBV5-4	ASSLRGGYTEAF
TRBV30	AWSVGRESIAEQY
TRBV6-5	ASSYGGRQKNIQY
TRBV19	ASSIGFEQF
TRBV2	ASSETGQFNSPLH
TRBV11-2	ASSLGRQANSEAF
TRBV7-9	ASSLGSGLASYEQY
TRBV9	ASSVGTGSSTDTQY
TRBV18	ASSPSRVADTQY
TRBV5-3	ARSLSRVHIYAYEQY
TRBV19	ASSTGGGAGELF
TRBV11-3	ASSHNSGTSGDEQF
TRBV19	ASNRQGVDEQY
TRBV7-6	ASSLAGGGPYEQY
TRBV5-1	ASSSSGGSTDTQY
TRBV27	ASSLRGLAGGTGELF
TRBV7-2	ASSLRSSGTDTQY
TRBV6-1	ATRGTVYNEQF
TRBV21-1	ASSKALRRVAF
TRBV7-2	ASSLSGTSYEQY
TRBV11-2	ASSLGQGTEKLF
TRBV7-3	ASSEAFTDTQY
TRBV7-9	ASSFLGSNQPQH
TRBV27	ASSVDRAGTQY
TRBV4-2	ASSQVSNQPQH
TRBV19	ASSTYPGELF
TRBV6-5	ASSYSASGGIAEQF
TRBV14	ASSQDWGSGSYNEQF
TRBV6-5	ASSRLAGDMETQY
TRBV29-1	SVEEGPGVPTDTQY
TRBV28	ASSSNGNEQF
TRBV27	ASRSRPVASGDMEQY
TRBV9	ASSVSSQGTDTQY
TRBV6-5	ASSYSGSAF
TRBV4-1	ASSQGLAGGREQY
TRBV7-8	ASSLGTAQETQY
TRBV10-3	AVYTTGAGYGYT
TRBV28	ASSFSPTDRAGGYT
TRBV28	ASRPLSSYNEQF
TRBV28	ASKSQGSGANVLT
TRBV5-1	ASSSTGDLSVSYT
TRBV18	ASSPQGKRGTGELF
TRBV11-2	ASRKTSGINEQF
TRBV30	AWSAGWYEQY
TRBV7-9	ASSLASGGASGGYT
TRBV7-2	ASSPGASSGNTIY
TRBV28	ASSLRRWNEQF
TRBV19	ASSRDRVFEGQY
TRBV9	ASSVLAGGSYNEQF